The text below deals with one TCR beta chain. As handled by the study authors: Quantification of nucleated cells was approximated via reference gene primer amplification. Clones were read by immunoSEQ multiplex PCR, and TCRdb kept only the in-frame ones, dropping some. That table gives V, J and clone size, and the DNA gave D and trimming. The profile shows approximately 200,000 clones, around four fifths of them singletons. CDR1 is SEHNR and CDR2 is FQNEAQ in the germline V gene (reference sequence). CDR3 size: 14 residues. Trimming at V came to 6 bases and at J to 0 bases, leaving 4 bases not matched to a gene. This sample was included in a study of blood T cell repertoires in COVID-19. Looking at the study overall: Acute and convalescent COVID-19 samples came from the United States, Italy and Spain. Sources were T cells, B-cell-depleted T cells, or PBMCs; the material itself was cDNA or gDNA.

Seattle cases were enrolled at active infection and followed longitudinally. The chain has TRBV7-9 and TRBJ2-7, with 8 nucleotides matching TRBD1. This receptor was taken from a woman at least 80 years old with COVID-19, enrolled during active disease. Source material: peripheral blood. This chain's CDR3 is CASRLQGDSYEQYF. As DNA, the CDR3 is TGTGCCAGCAGGTTACAGGGGGACTCCTACGAGCAGTACTTC.